Presented here are 10 T cell receptor beta chains from one specimen sequenced in a study of blood T cell repertoires in COVID-19. Repertoires were generated with immunoSEQ multiplex PCR, while TCRdb's copy carries only in-frame clones and drops some. The data contain 35,000 to 40,000 clones, over 75% of them singletons. The material sequenced was peripheral blood. These receptors were collected from a man of 80 years or more with active or convalescent COVID-19.

The chain employs TRBV6-5 and TRBJ2-4, with 8 bases matching TRBD1. V shed 4 bases, J shed 4 bases, and the junction held 6 bases outside the gene matches. Germline V CDR1 and CDR2: MNHEY, SVGAGI. The CDR3 extends over 15 amino acids. CDR3 region: CASSSYRGIKNIQYF. The CDR3, as DNA: TGTGCCAGCAGTTCCTACAGGGGGATAAAAAACATTCAGTACTTC.

The chain carries TRBV11-1 and TRBJ2-2, with 8 bases matching TRBD2. With V trimmed by 7 bases and J by 1 base, 5 bases remained unmatched. The CDR3 runs 15 residues. Germline CDR1 SGHAT, CDR2 FQDESV (reference sequence). The CDR3 here is CASTKLAENTGELFF. As DNA, the CDR3 is TGTGCCAGCACCAAACTAGCGGAGAACACCGGGGAGCTGTTTTTT. The full variable domain, its missing parts supplied by reference TRBV11-1 and TRBJ2-2, is EAEVAQSPRYKITEKSQAVAFWCDPISGHATLYWYRQILGQGPELLVQFQDESVVDDSQLPKDRFSAERLKGVDSTLKIQPAELGDSAMYLCASTKLAENTGELFFGEGSRLTVL.

This rearrangement joins TRBV27 to TRBJ2-7; 7 positions agree with TRBD2. CDR3 length equals 13 residues. V trimming: 2 bases; J trimming: 2 bases; junction bases outside the gene matches: 0. Germline values: CDR1 MNHEY, CDR2 SMNVEV (reference sequence). The CDR3 protein is CASSLTSAYEQYF. CDR3 DNA sequence: TGTGCCAGCAGTTTAACTAGCGCCTACGAGCAGTACTTC.

This chain uses TRBV3-1 (or the pseudogene TRBV3-2) with TRBJ2-6, with 7 bases identical to TRBD2. CDR3 size: 17 residues. The germline gives CDR1 LGHDT, CDR2 YNNKEL (reference sequence). After removal of 1 base from V and 1 base from J, the junction contained 4 bases not matched to a gene. Written as DNA, the CDR3 is TGTGCCAGCAGCCAAGTAGCAGCGGGATCTGGGGCCAACGTCCTGACTTTC. This sequence encodes CASSQVAAGSGANVLTF.

The chain uses TRBV5-6 and TRBJ2-7; perhaps TRBD1 as D (6 bases). CDR1 SGHDT and CDR2 YYEEEE come from the germline V gene. The CDR3 is made up of 17 amino acids. V was trimmed by 0 bases and J by 3 bases, leaving 19 bases between them. CDR3 sequence (DNA): TGTGCCAGCAGCTTGGCGATTCGACAGGCGAAGGACTACGAGCAGTACTTC. Translating it yields CASSLAIRQAKDYEQYF.

The chain combines TRBV5-1 with TRBJ2-1, with D perhaps TRBD2 (6 bases). Trimming pared 4 bases from V and 0 bases from J, leaving 17 bases between. This CDR3 has 17 amino acids. Germline loops: CDR1 SGHRS, CDR2 YFSETQ. CDR3 nucleotides: TGCGCCAGCAGCCCCCTCCTACGGGGGAGCTCCTACAATGAGCAGTTCTTC. Encoded protein: CASSPLLRGSSYNEQFF.

The gene calls are TRBV19 and TRBJ1-3; D is uncertain. The V end lost 4 bases, the J end lost 4 bases, and 11 bases lay between the germline ends. Germline CDR1 reads LNHDA; CDR2 reads SQIVND (reference sequence). The CDR3 runs 14 residues. Written as DNA, the CDR3 is TGTGCCAGTAGTAAACCTGAGTCGGGAAACACCATATATTTT. Protein product: CASSKPESGNTIYF.

The chain combines TRBV20-1 with TRBJ1-1, with 7 bases fitting TRBD1. This CDR3 is 13 amino acids long. Germline V gene sequence: CDR1 DFQATT, CDR2 SNEGSKA (reference sequence). V lost 4 bases, J lost 5 bases, and 7 bases stayed unmatched. Here the CDR3 DNA reads TGCAGTGCTAATGAAGGGGGCAGGACTGAAGCTTTCTTT. Protein: CSANEGGRTEAFF.

A few counts support this clone. V gene TRBV5-1 combines with J gene TRBJ1-6; TRBD1 agrees at 7 bases. CDR3 size: 16 residues. Germline values: CDR1 SGHRS, CDR2 YFSETQ. The trim removed 4 bases at V and 10 bases at J, leaving 14 bases unmatched. The CDR3 reads CASSPQGQRLQSPLHF. The CDR3 coding sequence is TGCGCCAGCAGCCCCCAGGGACAGCGCCTACAATCACCCCTCCACTTT.

The V gene is TRBV6-2 or TRBV6-3, the J gene TRBJ2-5, with 10 bases matching TRBD1. Germline loops: CDR1 MNHEY, CDR2 SVGEGT. Germline trimming cut 2 bases from V and 5 bases from J; bases unmatched to any gene: 11. CDR3 length: 17 amino acids. This CDR3 reads CASSYVTGTGAGETQYF. CDR3 DNA: TGTGCCAGCAGTTACGTAACCGGGACAGGGGCTGGTGAGACCCAGTACTTC.